Listed below are T cell receptor beta chains from one sample, sequenced in a study of blood T cell repertoires in COVID-19. Generated by immunoSEQ multiplex PCR, the TCRdb table keeps only in-frame clones and is missing some. The profile shows roughly 160,000 clones, about 85% of them singletons. The sequenced material came from peripheral blood. These receptors came from a man aged 60 to 75 with acute or convalescent COVID-19. Each CDR3 is given with its conserved first and last residue. The order of the fields is CDR3 DNA, CDR3 protein, V gene, clone size, D gene, J gene. D genes are given only for firm matches. Rows may omit the clone size; those that give it use once, few, many or a size class.

CDR3 DNA: TGTGCCAGCAGTGAAAACAGGGGCCGATCCAGTGGCTATGGCTACACCTTC; CDR3 protein: CASSENRGRSSGYGYTF; V gene: TRBV2; clone size: .; D gene: TRBD1; J gene: TRBJ1-2
CDR3 DNA: TGTGCCAGCAGCCAAGGACAATGGCCACCCCTCCACTTT; CDR3 protein: CASSQGQWPPLHF; V gene: TRBV3-1/TRBV3-2; clone size: .; D gene: .; J gene: TRBJ1-6
CDR3 DNA: TGTGCCTGGAGTGTAAGGGGCTTGGGCACTGAAGCTTTCTTT; CDR3 protein: CAWSVRGLGTEAFF; V gene: TRBV30; clone size: .; D gene: .; J gene: TRBJ1-1
CDR3 DNA: TGTGCCAGCAGCCAAGGGGGGGGCTCCTATAATTCACCCCTCCACTTT; CDR3 protein: CASSQGGGSYNSPLHF; V gene: TRBV5-4; clone size: .; D gene: .; J gene: TRBJ1-6
CDR3 DNA: TGCGCCAGCAGCTTGGACCTAGCGGGGGTCCTCTACAATGAGCAGTTCTTC; CDR3 protein: CASSLDLAGVLYNEQFF; V gene: TRBV5-1; clone size: .; D gene: TRBD2; J gene: TRBJ2-1
CDR3 DNA: TGTGCCACCTCGGTAGGGACAGGGGCCTACAATGAGCAGTTCTTC; CDR3 protein: CATSVGTGAYNEQFF; V gene: TRBV24-1; clone size: .; D gene: TRBD1; J gene: TRBJ2-1
CDR3 DNA: TGTGCCAGCAGTCCACTAGCGGGGGGCTCCTACAATGAGCAGTTCTTC; CDR3 protein: CASSPLAGGSYNEQFF; V gene: TRBV11-3; clone size: once; D gene: TRBD2; J gene: TRBJ2-1
CDR3 DNA: TGTGCCAGCAGCTTAACAGGGGGACCAGCCAATGAGCAGTTCTTC; CDR3 protein: CASSLTGGPANEQFF; V gene: TRBV7-3; clone size: .; D gene: .; J gene: TRBJ2-1
CDR3 DNA: TGTGCCATCAGCCGGGGACAGGGGGCTGGGGCCAACGTCCTGACTTTC; CDR3 protein: CAISRGQGAGANVLTF; V gene: TRBV10-3; clone size: .; D gene: TRBD1; J gene: TRBJ2-6
CDR3 DNA: TGTGCCAGCAGTTTTACTGGGGCCCTCAATCAGCCCCAGCATTTT; CDR3 protein: CASSFTGALNQPQHF; V gene: TRBV28; clone size: few; D gene: .; J gene: TRBJ1-5
CDR3 DNA: TGTGCCACCAGCAGAGACTATGGGGGGGGAGATTACAATGAGCAGTTCTTC; CDR3 protein: CATSRDYGGGDYNEQFF; V gene: TRBV15; clone size: .; D gene: TRBD2; J gene: TRBJ2-1
CDR3 DNA: TGTGCCATCAGTGGGGAAGGACAGACGGCCTACGAGCAGTACTTC; CDR3 protein: CAISGEGQTAYEQYF; V gene: TRBV10-3; clone size: .; D gene: .; J gene: TRBJ2-7
CDR3 DNA: TGTGCCAGCAGCCGTCGACAGGGGGGAAGTCCTGAAGCTTTCTTT; CDR3 protein: CASSRRQGGSPEAFF; V gene: TRBV7-2; clone size: .; D gene: TRBD1; J gene: TRBJ1-1
CDR3 DNA: TGTGCCAGCCAAGAATTGGGCGACGAGCAGTACTTC; CDR3 protein: CASQELGDEQYF; V gene: TRBV2; clone size: .; D gene: .; J gene: TRBJ2-7
CDR3 DNA: TGTGCCAGTAGTCAGGCTGTGTTTGAAAAACTGTTTTTT; CDR3 protein: CASSQAVFEKLFF; V gene: TRBV19; clone size: .; D gene: .; J gene: TRBJ1-4
CDR3 DNA: TGTGCCAGCAGCTCGGGACTAAACACAGATACGCAGTATTTT; CDR3 protein: CASSSGLNTDTQYF; V gene: TRBV5-4; clone size: few; D gene: TRBD2; J gene: TRBJ2-3
CDR3 DNA: TGTGCCTGGAGTATCGGAGATGGCTACACCTTC; CDR3 protein: CAWSIGDGYTF; V gene: TRBV30; clone size: few; D gene: .; J gene: TRBJ1-2
CDR3 DNA: TGTGCCAGCAGCCAAGTACGAGGGTCCTATGGCTACACCTTC; CDR3 protein: CASSQVRGSYGYTF; V gene: TRBV3-1/TRBV3-2; clone size: .; D gene: .; J gene: TRBJ1-2
CDR3 DNA: TGTGCCAGCTCACCCCGGACTAGCGGGGGCACAGATACGCAGTATTTT; CDR3 protein: CASSPRTSGGTDTQYF; V gene: TRBV18; clone size: .; D gene: TRBD2; J gene: TRBJ2-3
CDR3 DNA: TGTGCCAGCAGCCCACGGTCCGGAGGAGGAAACACCATATATTTT; CDR3 protein: CASSPRSGGGNTIYF; V gene: TRBV7-8; clone size: .; D gene: .; J gene: TRBJ1-3
CDR3 DNA: TGTGCCAGCAGCCGACAGGGGTCTGGAATTGATCAGCCCCAGCATTTT; CDR3 protein: CASSRQGSGIDQPQHF; V gene: TRBV2; clone size: .; D gene: TRBD1; J gene: TRBJ1-5
CDR3 DNA: TGTGCCAGCAGCGTAGATCCAGCGGTTACCTACGAGCAGTACTTC; CDR3 protein: CASSVDPAVTYEQYF; V gene: TRBV9; clone size: few; D gene: .; J gene: TRBJ2-7
CDR3 DNA: TGTGCCAGCAGCCAAGGGGCCTCGATGCCGGGCTACACCTTC; CDR3 protein: CASSQGASMPGYTF; V gene: TRBV3-1/TRBV3-2; clone size: .; D gene: .; J gene: TRBJ1-2
CDR3 DNA: TGTGCCAGCACCAAAAACCGGGCGGGGGGCACAGATACGCAGTATTTT; CDR3 protein: CASTKNRAGGTDTQYF; V gene: TRBV7-2; clone size: .; D gene: TRBD2; J gene: TRBJ2-3
CDR3 DNA: TGTGCCAGCTCACCGTGGACAGGACAGTGGGATGGCTACACCTTC; CDR3 protein: CASSPWTGQWDGYTF; V gene: TRBV18; clone size: .; D gene: TRBD1; J gene: TRBJ1-2
CDR3 DNA: TGTGCCAGTAGTATGCAGGGCGGCGGGAGATCGAGGGAGCAGTTCTTC; CDR3 protein: CASSMQGGGRSREQFF; V gene: TRBV19; clone size: .; D gene: TRBD2; J gene: TRBJ2-1
CDR3 DNA: TGTGCCAGCAGCTTACAGGGGGCGAAAGAGACCCAGTACTTC; CDR3 protein: CASSLQGAKETQYF; V gene: TRBV5-4; clone size: .; D gene: TRBD1; J gene: TRBJ2-5
CDR3 DNA: TGTGCCACCAGTGCTGCAGGCTTGCCCTACGAGCAGTACTTC; CDR3 protein: CATSAAGLPYEQYF; V gene: TRBV24-1; clone size: .; D gene: .; J gene: TRBJ2-7
CDR3 DNA: TGTGCCAGCAGCGGAGGGTGGGACACTGAAGCTTTCTTT; CDR3 protein: CASSGGWDTEAFF; V gene: TRBV5-4; clone size: .; D gene: .; J gene: TRBJ1-1
CDR3 DNA: TGTGCCAGTAGTATATCCTGGGCCGCGCACTACGAGCAGTACTTC; CDR3 protein: CASSISWAAHYEQYF; V gene: TRBV19; clone size: .; D gene: .; J gene: TRBJ2-7
CDR3 DNA: TGCGCCAGCAGCGGACAGGGACCCCGAAACACCGGGGAGCTGTTTTTT; CDR3 protein: CASSGQGPRNTGELFF; V gene: TRBV5-1; clone size: .; D gene: TRBD1; J gene: TRBJ2-2
CDR3 DNA: TGTGCCAGCAGTTTATCACAGGGACCTACCGGGGAGCTGTTTTTT; CDR3 protein: CASSLSQGPTGELFF; V gene: TRBV27; clone size: .; D gene: .; J gene: TRBJ2-2
CDR3 DNA: TGTGCCAGCAGTGCTCAGGGGGGTCAGCCCCAGCATTTT; CDR3 protein: CASSAQGGQPQHF; V gene: TRBV6-4; clone size: .; D gene: TRBD1; J gene: TRBJ1-5
CDR3 DNA: TGTGCCAGCAGTTATCCCCCGACTAAGCGGGAGGATACGCAGTATTTT; CDR3 protein: CASSYPPTKREDTQYF; V gene: TRBV28; clone size: .; D gene: TRBD2; J gene: TRBJ2-3
CDR3 DNA: TGTGCCAGCAGTTCTGGACAGCTACCGGGTGGCTACACCTTC; CDR3 protein: CASSSGQLPGGYTF; V gene: TRBV2; clone size: .; D gene: .; J gene: TRBJ1-2
CDR3 DNA: TGTGCCAGCAGCCCGAATACAGGGGGTTTGGGCTACACCTTC; CDR3 protein: CASSPNTGGLGYTF; V gene: TRBV3-1/TRBV3-2; clone size: .; D gene: TRBD1; J gene: TRBJ1-2
CDR3 DNA: TGTGCCAGCAGCCCGCAGGAAGATACGCAGTATTTT; CDR3 protein: CASSPQEDTQYF; V gene: TRBV12-3/TRBV12-4; clone size: .; D gene: .; J gene: TRBJ2-3
CDR3 DNA: TGTGCCAGCAGGGGGACAGGGAGGAACACCGGGGAGCTGTTTTTT; CDR3 protein: CASRGTGRNTGELFF; V gene: TRBV6-5; clone size: .; D gene: TRBD1; J gene: TRBJ2-2
CDR3 DNA: TGTGCCAGCAGCTGGGGCTCGGGACAGGATAATTCACCCCTCCACTTT; CDR3 protein: CASSWGSGQDNSPLHF; V gene: TRBV5-6; clone size: .; D gene: TRBD1; J gene: TRBJ1-6
CDR3 DNA: TGTGCCAGCAGTGCGGGGGGTGGGCGAGAAAACACTGAAGCTTTCTTT; CDR3 protein: CASSAGGGRENTEAFF; V gene: TRBV6-1; clone size: .; D gene: .; J gene: TRBJ1-1
CDR3 DNA: TGTGCCAGCAGCCTCGGACTGGACTACGAGCAGTACTTC; CDR3 protein: CASSLGLDYEQYF; V gene: TRBV7-6; clone size: .; D gene: .; J gene: TRBJ2-7